Presented here are 30 T cell receptor beta chains from one specimen sequenced in a study of shared clonotypes between healthy human individuals. Data came from immunoSEQ multiplex PCR; TCRdb stores just in-frame clones and leaves some out. The table lists millions of clones, 90% to 95% of them singletons. Sequencing was carried out using naive CD4+ T cells sorted from blood. The subset: CD45RA+ positively selected. These receptors all stem from a man between 18 and 29 years old in good health.

J is TRBJ1-2 and V is TRBV18, with 11 positions matching TRBD1. Germline CDR1 reads KGHSH; CDR2 reads LQKENI. CDR3 length equals 15 residues. V lost 3 bases and J lost 5; bases outside the gene matches: 5. CDR3 in amino acids: CASSPGTGGLYGYTF. CDR3 nucleotides: TGTGCCAGCTCACCTGGGACAGGGGGTCTATATGGCTACACCTTC.

V usage is TRBV28 and J usage is TRBJ2-1, with 7 bases identical to TRBD1. Unmatched junction bases numbered 6, after V lost 7 bases and J lost 0 bases. This CDR3 is built from 15 residues. Germline loops: CDR1 MDHEN, CDR2 SYDVKM. The CDR3 nucleotides are TGTGCCAGCAAACCCGGGACAGTCTCCTACAATGAGCAGTTCTTC. Translation: CASKPGTVSYNEQFF.

The chain has TRBV10-1 and TRBJ2-7, with 13 positions matching TRBD2. The CDR3 contains 14 residues. Germline CDR1 and CDR2: WNHNN and SYGVQD (reference sequence). V lost 6 bases, J lost 6 bases, and 5 bases stayed unmatched. In DNA form, the CDR3 reads TGCGCCAGCAGCTACGGACTAGCGGGAGCCGAGCAGTACTTC. Encoded protein: CASSYGLAGAEQYF.

The V call is TRBV29-1, the J call TRBJ1-1; a weak D match, TRBD1 (5 bases). V lost 3 bases, J lost 4 bases, and 12 bases lay in between. Germline V gene data show CDR1 as SQVTM and CDR2 as ANQGSEA. The CDR3 sequence is 13 residues long. This chain's CDR3 is CSVEYGGGTEAFF. The CDR3 DNA reads as TGCAGCGTTGAGTACGGGGGTGGCACTGAAGCTTTCTTT.

The chain employs TRBV19 and TRBJ1-5; 10 positions match TRBD1. Germline V CDR1 and CDR2: LNHDA, SQIVND (reference sequence). The CDR3 has 15 residues. The ends lost 4 bases at V and 6 bases at J; junction bases unmatched: 6. The CDR3 spells CASSTRQGAFQPQHF. CDR3 nucleotide sequence: TGTGCCAGTAGTACCAGACAGGGGGCGTTTCAGCCCCAGCATTTT.

In nucleotides, the CDR3 is TGTGCCAGCAGGATAAATAATGAAAAACTGTTTTTT. Translated: CASRINNEKLFF. The chain has TRBV28 and TRBJ1-4; D gene ambiguous. V shed 6 bases and J shed 4 bases, with 6 bases lying between them. The CDR3 is made up of 12 amino acids. Germline-derived CDR1 and CDR2 are MDHEN and SYDVKM.

The chain has TRBV19 and TRBJ1-5; no clear D. V lost 3 bases and J 0 bases, leaving 12 bases between the germline ends. Germline V gene data show CDR1 as LNHDA and CDR2 as SQIVND (reference sequence). This CDR3 has 16 amino acids. The CDR3 here is CASSIMAGVSNQPQHF. CDR3 nucleotides: TGTGCCAGTAGTATTATGGCGGGAGTTAGCAATCAGCCCCAGCATTTT. The entire variable domain, with the rest obtained from reference TRBV19 and TRBJ1-5, is as follows: DGGITQSPKYLFRKEGQNVTLSCEQNLNHDAMYWYRQDPGQGLRLIYYSQIVNDFQKGDIAEGYSVSREKKESFPLTVTSAQKNPTAFYLCASSIMAGVSNQPQHFGDGTRLSIL.

This clone was counted a single time. The V and J genes are TRBV6-5 and TRBJ2-5, with 9 bases matching TRBD1. The J call could be wrong; TRBJ2-7 is a better fit for the DNA end. Germline V gene sequence: CDR1 MNHEY, CDR2 SVGAGI. The CDR3 contains 14 residues. CDR3 bases: TGTGCCAGCAGTCCGGGACAGGGTTGGTACGAGCAGTACTTC. This codes for CASSPGQGWYEQYF.

V and J are TRBV7-9 and TRBJ2-2; D is unclear. CDR3 length equals 15 residues. V shed 5 bases and J shed 5 bases, with 15 bases lying between them. Looked up from germline, CDR1 is SEHNR and CDR2 is FQNEAQ (reference sequence). In nucleotides, the CDR3 is TGTGCCAGCAGCGAACGGGCGGACGTAACCGGGGAGCTGTTTTTT. This encodes CASSERADVTGELFF.

This chain joins TRBV7-2 and TRBJ2-7, with unresolved D. The germline V gene encodes CDR1 SGHTA and CDR2 FQGNSA. Trimming removed 2 bases from V and 1 base from J, with 15 bases in between. This CDR3 region has 16 residues. This CDR3 is CASSLSLSALSYEQYF. DNA for the CDR3: TGTGCCAGCAGCTTAAGTTTATCGGCCCTATCCTACGAGCAGTACTTC.

Turning to this clone: Other DNA sequences in the sample encode the same CDR3. This sequence joins TRBV6-1 and TRBJ2-7; no clear D gene. CDR1 and CDR2 (germline): MNHNS, SASEGT. There are 14 residues in the CDR3. V was cut by 3 bases and J by 1 base, with 10 bases left in between. The CDR3 bases are TGTGCCAGCAGTGACCGTGGGAATTCCTACGAGCAGTACTTC. Its protein product is CASSDRGNSYEQYF.

The V and J genes are TRBV11-2 and TRBJ2-3, with TRBD2 matching over 9 bases. The CDR3 contains 15 residues. The germline V gene encodes CDR1 SGHAT and CDR2 FQNNGV. V lost 5 bases to trimming and J lost 3 bases; unmatched junction nucleotides: 6. Here the CDR3 DNA reads TGTGCCAGCAGCAATTTAGCGGGAGTTACAGATACGCAGTATTTT. Translating gives CASSNLAGVTDTQYF.

This rearrangement joins TRBV5-1 to TRBJ2-7; tentative D call: TRBD1 (5 bases). The germline gives CDR1 SGHRS, CDR2 YFSETQ. V lost 5 bases and J lost 3, with 9 bases in between. This CDR3 spans 12 amino acids. The CDR3 sequence: CASRHDSYEQYF. CDR3 in DNA: TGCGCCAGCAGACACGACAGCTACGAGCAGTACTTC.

This clone was recorded only once. One junction end does not reproduce the germline sequence, and a read error may be involved. The V and J genes are TRBV7-7 and TRBJ2-2, with a weak D call TRBD1 (6 bases). The CDR3 spans 15 residues. Germline V gene lookup returns CDR1 SSHAT and CDR2 FNYEAQ (reference sequence). Here the CDR3 DNA reads TGTGCTAGCAGCCGACAGACAGGGAACACCGGGGAGCTGTTTTTT. It translates to CASSRQTGNTGELFF.

This chain links TRBV11-3 with TRBJ2-1; TRBD2 agrees at 7 bases. CDR1 and CDR2 (germline): SGHNT, YENEEA. The V segment lost 5 bases and the J segment 1 base; nucleotides outside the gene matches: 2. The CDR3 runs to 14 residues. CDR3 region: CASSAGESYNEQFF. CDR3 in DNA: TGTGCCAGCAGCGCGGGAGAGTCCTACAATGAGCAGTTCTTC.

V usage is TRBV19 and J usage is TRBJ1-1; perhaps TRBD1 as D (5 bases). Per the germline V gene, CDR1 is LNHDA and CDR2 is SQIVND (reference sequence). There are 14 residues in the CDR3. Between the trimmed V and J ends, which lost 5 bases and 0 bases, there was a span of 10 bases. In DNA form, the CDR3 reads TGTGCCAGTAGTTCCCGACAGTTGAACACTGAAGCTTTCTTT. It codes for CASSSRQLNTEAFF.

In its sample, this clone was seen once. The genes are TRBV19 and TRBJ2-7; 10 nucleotides agree with TRBD2. CDR3 length: 15 residues. The germline gives CDR1 LNHDA, CDR2 SQIVND (reference sequence). The J segment lost 3 bases and the V segment lost 3 bases, leaving 5 bases of the junction unmatched. The CDR3 nucleotides read TGTGCCAGTAGTATTCAAGCGGGAGGGTACTACGAGCAGTACTTC. This codes for CASSIQAGGYYEQYF. Based on the CDR3 plus reference TRBV19 and TRBJ2-7, the full variable domain is DGGITQSPKYLFRKEGQNVTLSCEQNLNHDAMYWYRQDPGQGLRLIYYSQIVNDFQKGDIAEGYSVSREKKESFPLTVTSAQKNPTAFYLCASSIQAGGYYEQYFGPGTRLTVT.

In DNA form, the CDR3 reads TGTGCCAGCTCATCCCTGACACAATCCTACGAGCAGTACTTC. Translated: CASSSLTQSYEQYF. V usage is TRBV18 and J usage is TRBJ2-7, with no clear D. Germline CDR1 reads KGHSH; CDR2 reads LQKENI. The CDR3 is 14 amino acids. With 5 bases removed from V and 1 base from J, the gap between germline ends came to 12 bases. Based on the CDR3 plus reference TRBV18 and TRBJ2-7, the full variable domain is NAGVMQNPRHLVRRRGQEARLRCSPMKGHSHVYWYRQLPEEGLKFMVYLQKENIIDESGMPKERFSAEFPKEGPSILRIQQVVRGDSAAYFCASSSLTQSYEQYFGPGTRLTVT.

The rearrangement uses TRBV5-1 and TRBJ1-1; D is uncertain. Germline assignment: CDR1 SGHRS and CDR2 YFSETQ. The CDR3 loop spans 14 amino acids. With 3 bases removed from V and 2 bases from J, the gap between germline ends came to 11 bases. The DNA for the CDR3 is TGCGCCAGCAGCTCGACGGGGAAAAACACTGAAGCTTTCTTT. This sequence encodes CASSSTGKNTEAFF.

Here the CDR3 reads CAISESPGELFF. DNA for the CDR3: TGTGCCATCAGTGAGTCGCCCGGGGAGCTGTTTTTT. J is TRBJ2-2 and V is TRBV10-3; D gene unclear. The V end lost 0 bases, the J end lost 6 bases, and 2 bases lay between the germline ends. The CDR3 spans 12 residues. Germline CDR1 is ENHRY and CDR2 is SYGVKD.

This clone showed up just once. The chain uses TRBV18 and TRBJ1-3; a possible D gene is TRBD1 (5 bases). Germline CDR1 KGHSH, CDR2 LQKENI. The CDR3 is 15 residues long. The V gene lost 3 bases and the J gene lost 2 bases, with 11 bases spanning the gap. The CDR3 region is CASSPAGRTGNTIYF. The CDR3 bases are TGTGCCAGCTCACCCGCAGGGAGGACTGGAAACACCATATATTTT.

This chain links TRBV10-2 with TRBJ2-6; D is possibly TRBD1 or TRBD2 (6 bases each). The CDR3 has 18 residues. Trimming left V 0 bases short and J 7 bases short, with 19 bases between. Looked up from germline, CDR1 is WSHSY and CDR2 is SAAADI. CDR3 residues: CASSESGGRLAGANVLTF. In DNA, the CDR3 is TGCGCCAGCAGTGAGTCGGGGGGCAGGCTGGCAGGCGCCAACGTCCTGACTTTC.

Comment on this clone: At the DNA level, this CDR3 is encoded by other sequences in the same sample as well. This chain links TRBV27 with TRBJ1-1, with unresolved D. The V gene's germline CDR1 is MNHEY and CDR2 SMNVEV (reference sequence). V lost 3 bases to trimming and J lost 1 base, with 6 bases between them. The length of the CDR3 is 13 residues. In DNA, the CDR3 is TGTGCCAGCAGTTTGAAGGAGAACACTGAAGCTTTCTTT. Protein sequence: CASSLKENTEAFF.

A note on this clone: Additional DNA sequences in this sample encode the identical CDR3. This chain uses TRBV5-1 with TRBJ2-2; possible D gene TRBD2, 6 bases. The CDR3 covers 15 residues. V was clipped by 0 bases and J by 4 bases, with 10 bases between them. Per the germline V gene, CDR1 is SGHRS and CDR2 is YFSETQ. As DNA, the CDR3 is TGCGCCAGCAGCTTGGCCGGGAGCGGCACCGGGGAGCTGTTTTTT. This translates into CASSLAGSGTGELFF. The variable domain in full, with the rest retrieved from reference TRBV5-1 and TRBJ2-2, is KAGVTQTPRYLIKTRGQQVTLSCSPISGHRSVSWYQQTPGQGLQFLFEYFSETQRNKGNFPGRFSGRQFSNSRSEMNVSTLELGDSALYLCASSLAGSGTGELFFGEGSRLTVL.

The J gene is TRBJ2-2, the V gene TRBV19; 11 bases are a match to TRBD2. Germline CDR1 and CDR2: LNHDA and SQIVND (reference sequence). V dropped 5 bases and J dropped 9; count of bases not matched to a gene: 14. The CDR3 sequence is 17 residues long. This CDR3 reads CASSPLLLAGVARELFF. The CDR3, as DNA: TGTGCCAGTAGTCCGCTCCTACTAGCGGGAGTGGCTCGGGAGCTGTTTTTT.

J is TRBJ1-2 and V is TRBV5-1, with D possibly matching TRBD1 (5 bases). Germline CDR1 reads SGHRS; CDR2 reads YFSETQ. The CDR3 sequence is 14 residues long. Deletions cut 7 bases from V and 7 bases from J, with 20 bases between. CDR3 residues: CASRAGTPTGGYTF. Here the CDR3 DNA reads TGCGCCAGCCGCGCCGGGACGCCAACGGGTGGCTACACCTTC.

The rearrangement joins TRBV2 to TRBJ1-6, with D unresolved. The CDR3 runs to 15 residues. Germline V gene lookup returns CDR1 SNHLY and CDR2 FYNNEI. The V end lost 4 bases, the J end lost 6 bases, and 13 bases lay between the germline ends. The CDR3 nucleotides are TGTGCCAGCAGTGGCGAGCAGGTTCTTAATTCACCCCTCCACTTT. This gives the protein CASSGEQVLNSPLHF.

This CDR3 is CAWKAPGLKGSTDTQYF. In nucleotides, the CDR3 is TGTGCCTGGAAAGCACCCGGGCTAAAGGGTAGCACAGATACGCAGTATTTT. The V and J genes are TRBV30 and TRBJ2-3, with D unclear. The germline V gene encodes CDR1 GTSNPN and CDR2 SVGIG (reference sequence). Deletions cut 4 bases from V and 0 bases from J, with 20 bases between. There are 17 residues in the CDR3.

The chain has TRBV18 and TRBJ2-7; TRBD1 aligns across 7 bases. V lost 3 bases and J lost 0; bases outside the gene matches: 8. CDR3 size: 16 residues. CDR1 and CDR2 (germline): KGHSH, LQKENI. The CDR3 DNA sequence: TGTGCCAGCTCACCCAAAGACAGGGTAAGCTCCTACGAGCAGTACTTC. Amino acids: CASSPKDRVSSYEQYF.

This sequence joins TRBV4-3 and TRBJ1-3; TRBD1 agrees at 8 bases. Germline lookup yields CDR1 LGHNA and CDR2 YSLEER. J gave up 2 bases and V 4 bases, and 1 base lay outside the gene matches. The CDR3 contains 14 residues. CDR3 coding DNA: TGCGCCAGCAGCCTGACAGGGGCTGGAAACACCATATATTTT. Protein: CASSLTGAGNTIYF.